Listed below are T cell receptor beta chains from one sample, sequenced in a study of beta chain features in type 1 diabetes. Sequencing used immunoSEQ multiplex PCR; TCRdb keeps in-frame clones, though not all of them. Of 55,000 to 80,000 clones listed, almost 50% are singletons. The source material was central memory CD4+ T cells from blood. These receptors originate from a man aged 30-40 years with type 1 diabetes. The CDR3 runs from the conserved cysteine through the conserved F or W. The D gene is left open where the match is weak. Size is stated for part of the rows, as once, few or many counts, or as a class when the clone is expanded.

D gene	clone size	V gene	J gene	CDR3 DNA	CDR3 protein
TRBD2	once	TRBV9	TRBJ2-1	TGTGCCAGCAGCGTAGACGGGGGGGTCTACAATGAGCAGTTCTTC	CASSVDGGVYNEQFF
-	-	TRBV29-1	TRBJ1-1	TGCAGCTTCTACAGCCTGCTGATGACTGAAGCTTTCTTT	CSFYSLLMTEAFF
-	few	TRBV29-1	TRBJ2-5	TGCAGCGTTGAACAGGGTCAAGAGACCCAGTACTTC	CSVEQGQETQYF
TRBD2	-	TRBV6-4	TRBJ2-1	TGTGCCAGCAGTGAGACTAGCGGGGGCTCCAGGTTTCAGTTCTTC	CASSETSGGSRFQFF
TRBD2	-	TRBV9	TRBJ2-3	TGTGCCAGCAGCGTAGTGCCTAGCGGGGGTGGAGATACGCAGTATTTT	CASSVVPSGGGDTQYF
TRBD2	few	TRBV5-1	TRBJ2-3	TGCGCCAGCAGGACTAGCGGGACAACGGGCGATACGCAGTATTTT	CASRTSGTTGDTQYF
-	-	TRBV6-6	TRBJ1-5	TGTGCCAGCAGTTACGAGCCCAGGAATAGCAATCAGCCCCAGCATTTT	CASSYEPRNSNQPQHF
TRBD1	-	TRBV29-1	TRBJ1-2	TGCAGCGTTAAATGGGGACAGCACTATGGCTACACCTTC	CSVKWGQHYGYTF
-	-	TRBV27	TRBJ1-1	TGTGCCAGCAGCCCCTGGGAGGGGAACACTGAAGCTTTCTTT	CASSPWEGNTEAFF
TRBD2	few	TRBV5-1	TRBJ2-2	TGCGCCAGCAGCTTCGTAGCGGGGGCCCGAACCGGGGAGCTGTTTTTT	CASSFVAGARTGELFF
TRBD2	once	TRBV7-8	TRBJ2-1	TGTGCCAGCAGCCTTAGTCTAGCGGGTAATTCCTACAATGAGCAGTTCTTC	CASSLSLAGNSYNEQFF
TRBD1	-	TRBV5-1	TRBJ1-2	TGCGCCAGCAGCTTGGACGGGACAGGAGTCTATGGCTACACCTTC	CASSLDGTGVYGYTF
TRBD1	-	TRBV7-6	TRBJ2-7	TGTGCCAGCAGCAAAAACCGGGACAGTGGTTACGAGCAGTACTTC	CASSKNRDSGYEQYF
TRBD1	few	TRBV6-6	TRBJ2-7	TGTGCCAGCAGTTACTCCGGCGGGACAGGTAGGGAGCAGTACTTC	CASSYSGGTGREQYF
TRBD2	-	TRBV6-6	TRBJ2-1	TGTGCCATAAGCGGGGCCCAGGCCAATGAGCAGTTCTTC	CAISGAQANEQFF
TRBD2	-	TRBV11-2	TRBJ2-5	TGTGCCAGCAGCTTAGATGGCGGGGGGGCCTGGGAGACCCAGTACTTC	CASSLDGGGAWETQYF
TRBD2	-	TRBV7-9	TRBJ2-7	TGTGCCAGCAGCTTAGGTAGCGGGAGGTTCTACGAGCAGTACTTC	CASSLGSGRFYEQYF
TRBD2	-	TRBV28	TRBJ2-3	TGTGCCAGCAGAGGGACTAGCGGGAGCACAGATACGCAGTATTTT	CASRGTSGSTDTQYF
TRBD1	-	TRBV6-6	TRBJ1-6	TGTGCCAGCAGAGGGACAGCGACCAATTCACCCCTCCACTTT	CASRGTATNSPLHF
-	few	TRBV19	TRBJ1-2	TGTGCCTCGGGGTTTGACGGCTACACCTTC	CASGFDGYTF
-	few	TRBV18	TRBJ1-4	TGTGCCAGCGGACTCGACAGGAACAATGAAAAACTGTTTTTT	CASGLDRNNEKLFF
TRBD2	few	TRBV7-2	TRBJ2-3	TGTGCCAGCAGCCCTATAGGCGGGACTAGCGGCACAGATACGCAGTATTTT	CASSPIGGTSGTDTQYF
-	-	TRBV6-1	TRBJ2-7	TGTGCCAGCAGTGCAGAGACAGGTTCCTACGAGCAGTACTTC	CASSAETGSYEQYF
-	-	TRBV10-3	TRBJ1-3	TGTGCCATCAGGCAGGGATCTGGAAACACCATATATTTT	CAIRQGSGNTIYF
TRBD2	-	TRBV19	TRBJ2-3	TGTGCCAGTAGTATAGAAGGGATGTCGACTAGCGGACGAACAGATACGCAGTATTTT	CASSIEGMSTSGRTDTQYF
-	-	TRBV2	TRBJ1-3	TGTGCCACTGACAGGCAAGGGGGAAACACCATATATTTT	CATDRQGGNTIYF
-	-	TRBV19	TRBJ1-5	TGTGCCAGTAGTCCCCAGGGCCCAGTACAGGGCTTCGGCAATCAGCCCCAGCATTTT	CASSPQGPVQGFGNQPQHF
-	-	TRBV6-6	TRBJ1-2	TGTGCCAGCAGTTTAGAGGGTGGCTACACCTTC	CASSLEGGYTF
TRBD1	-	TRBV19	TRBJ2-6	TGTGCCAGTAGTCCAGACAGGGGGTACTCTGGGGCCAACGTCCTGACTTTC	CASSPDRGYSGANVLTF
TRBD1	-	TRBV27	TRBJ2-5	TGTGCCAGCAGTAAGGACAGGCACGAGACCCAGTACTTC	CASSKDRHETQYF
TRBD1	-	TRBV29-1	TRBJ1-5	TGCAGCGTGCAGGGGGAGCGGAGCAATCAGCCCCAGCATTTT	CSVQGERSNQPQHF
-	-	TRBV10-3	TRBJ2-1	TGTGCCATCAGGGATCGGGGGAATGAGCAGTTCTTC	CAIRDRGNEQFF
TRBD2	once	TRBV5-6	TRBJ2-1	TGTGCCAGCATAAAGCGGGGGGCACAAAACAATGAGCAGTTCTTC	CASIKRGAQNNEQFF
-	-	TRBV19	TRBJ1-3	TGTGCCAGTAGTCAATTCCAGGGGAGCACCATATATTTT	CASSQFQGSTIYF
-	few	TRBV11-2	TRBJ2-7	TGTGCCAGCAGCTTAAGCACAGGACTACTCTACGAGCAGTACTTC	CASSLSTGLLYEQYF
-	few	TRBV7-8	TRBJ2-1	TGTGCCAGCAGCCCCGCGGCCCGGAGACAGTTCTTC	CASSPAARRQFF
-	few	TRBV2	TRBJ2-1	TGTGCCAGTTTCCGGGCAGGGGGGATGAATGAGCAGTTCTTC	CASFRAGGMNEQFF
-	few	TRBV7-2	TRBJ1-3	TGTGCCAGCAGCTTAGGGTCTAGCTCTGGAAACACCATATATTTT	CASSLGSSSGNTIYF
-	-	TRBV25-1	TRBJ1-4	TGTGCCAGCAGCGGCGGGGGGGCAACTAATGAAAAACTGTTTTTT	CASSGGGATNEKLFF
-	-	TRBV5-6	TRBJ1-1	TGTGCCAGCAGCTTGGGGGGGGGCCACGTCGAAGCTTTCTTT	CASSLGGGHVEAFF
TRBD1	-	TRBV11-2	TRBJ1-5	TGTGCCAGCAGCCCGGGGACAGGGACGAATCAGCCCCAGCATTTT	CASSPGTGTNQPQHF
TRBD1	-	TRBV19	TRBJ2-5	TGTGCCAGTAGCTCGACAGGGGGCTGGGAGACCCAGTACTTC	CASSSTGGWETQYF
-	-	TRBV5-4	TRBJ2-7	TGTGCCGGCATCGCACCCCTGTGGTCACCACACTACGAGCAGTACTTC	CAGIAPLWSPHYEQYF
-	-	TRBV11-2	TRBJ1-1	TGTGCCAGCAGGTCCGACGGGGGGACTGAAGCTTTCTTT	CASRSDGGTEAFF
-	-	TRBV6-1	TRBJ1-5	TGTGCCAGCAGTGAAGCCCGGGGGAGTCAGCCCCAGCATTTT	CASSEARGSQPQHF
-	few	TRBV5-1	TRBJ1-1	TGCGCCAGCAGCTTCAAAGGGGATACTGAAGCTTTCTTT	CASSFKGDTEAFF
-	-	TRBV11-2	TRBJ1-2	TGTGCCAGCAGCCGACTTACATCCGACTATGGCTACACCTTC	CASSRLTSDYGYTF
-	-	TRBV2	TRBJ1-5	TGTGCCAGCGAGGGGGGGAGATGGGGAGGCAATCAGCCCCAGCATTTT	CASEGGRWGGNQPQHF
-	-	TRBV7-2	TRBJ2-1	TGTGCCAGCAGCTTAGCGTCGACTAGTGTACTCAATGAGCAGTTCTTC	CASSLASTSVLNEQFF
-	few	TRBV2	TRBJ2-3	TGTGCCAGCAGTGATTGGGGGCGGTCTTCTTCGGATACGCAGTATTTT	CASSDWGRSSSDTQYF
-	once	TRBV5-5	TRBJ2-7	TGTGCCAGCAGCTGGAGTGCGGGTTCCTACGAGCAGTACTTC	CASSWSAGSYEQYF
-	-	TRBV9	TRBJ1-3	TGTGCCTCAGGGCGCGAAACTGGAAACACCATATATTTT	CASGRETGNTIYF
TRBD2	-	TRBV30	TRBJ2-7	TGTGCCTCTGGGTTCGGGGGGGAGCAGTACTTC	CASGFGGEQYF
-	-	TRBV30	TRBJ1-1	TGTGCCTGGAGCGGGGGGCTGGCAGCTTTCTTT	CAWSGGLAAFF
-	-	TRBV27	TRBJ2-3	TGTGCCAGCAGTCCCCTGATAGCGCGAACAGATACGCAGTATTTT	CASSPLIARTDTQYF